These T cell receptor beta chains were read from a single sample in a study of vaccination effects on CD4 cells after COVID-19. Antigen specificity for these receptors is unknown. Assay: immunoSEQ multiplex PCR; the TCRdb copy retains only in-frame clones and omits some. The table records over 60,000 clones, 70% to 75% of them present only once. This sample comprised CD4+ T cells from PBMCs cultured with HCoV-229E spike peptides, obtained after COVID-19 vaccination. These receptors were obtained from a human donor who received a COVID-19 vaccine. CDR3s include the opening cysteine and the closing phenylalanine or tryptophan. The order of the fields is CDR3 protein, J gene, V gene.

CDR3aa: CASSLGLGPNYGYTF; j_gene: TRBJ1-2; v_gene: TRBV7-3
CDR3aa: CASSFNRRVKQFF; j_gene: TRBJ2-1; v_gene: TRBV12-3/TRBV12-4
CDR3aa: CASSEEGDTQYF; j_gene: TRBJ2-3; v_gene: TRBV6-4
CDR3aa: CASSPGRTLSEAFF; j_gene: TRBJ1-1; v_gene: TRBV5-1
CDR3aa: CASSVQAGGTGELFF; j_gene: TRBJ2-2; v_gene: TRBV10-1
CDR3aa: CASSVLSGGGDTQYF; j_gene: TRBJ2-3; v_gene: TRBV19
CDR3aa: CASSRLGGGANYGYTF; j_gene: TRBJ1-2; v_gene: TRBV14
CDR3aa: CASSSGGSGANVLTF; j_gene: TRBJ2-6; v_gene: TRBV9
CDR3aa: CASSTHRGQGNQPQHF; j_gene: TRBJ1-5; v_gene: TRBV19
CDR3aa: CASSERLAGANIQYF; j_gene: TRBJ2-4; v_gene: TRBV2
CDR3aa: CASSTRWDTQYF; j_gene: TRBJ2-3; v_gene: TRBV12-3/TRBV12-4
CDR3aa: CATSGTSDSGNTIYF; j_gene: TRBJ1-3; v_gene: TRBV24-1
CDR3aa: CASSGQGVTQYF; j_gene: TRBJ2-5; v_gene: TRBV2
CDR3aa: CATSAGVVGGDEQFF; j_gene: TRBJ2-1; v_gene: TRBV24-1
CDR3aa: CASSNDGNTEAFF; j_gene: TRBJ1-1; v_gene: TRBV7-3
CDR3aa: CASSPDRMGGYTF; j_gene: TRBJ1-2; v_gene: TRBV12-3/TRBV12-4
CDR3aa: CATRDNQETQYF; j_gene: TRBJ2-5; v_gene: TRBV24-1
CDR3aa: CASSLTGTAGNTIYF; j_gene: TRBJ1-3; v_gene: TRBV18
CDR3aa: CASSPSIGELFF; j_gene: TRBJ2-2; v_gene: TRBV18
CDR3aa: CSASEITGGFNSPLHF; j_gene: TRBJ1-6; v_gene: TRBV20-1
CDR3aa: CASSEEAWDQPQHF; j_gene: TRBJ1-5; v_gene: TRBV6-1